The 16 T cell receptor beta chains below come from one sample, sequenced in a study of graft-versus-host responses after intestinal transplantation. Irradiated, violet-dye-labeled stimulator cells, about 200,000 in number, were plated with about 200,000 CFSE-labeled responder cells. Clones were read by immunoSEQ multiplex PCR, and TCRdb kept only the in-frame ones, dropping some. The top ten hold 25% to 35% of the sample, which has thousands of clones, about 30% seen once. The sequenced sample was alloreactive CD8+ T cells from a mixed lymphocyte reaction culture, obtained before intestinal transplant. The subset here: CFSE-low proliferating T cells sorted from approximately six-day pre-transplant mixed lymphocyte reaction (GvH or HvG direction). These receptors originate from a human patient who received an intestinal transplant.

Only a few counts were recorded for this clone. The chain links TRBV28 to TRBJ2-2, with a tentative D call TRBD2 (6 bases). The CDR3 extends over 14 amino acids. Deletions cut 5 bases from V and 5 bases from J, with 12 bases between. The germline V gene has CDR1 MDHEN and CDR2 SYDVKM. CDR3 loop: CASSPLGGTGELFF. The CDR3 nucleotides read TGTGCCAGCAGTCCCCTCGGGGGAACCGGGGAGCTGTTTTTT.

This clone was observed a few times. The chain recombines TRBV5-6 with TRBJ1-2; 8 nucleotides line up with TRBD1. Germline CDR1 reads SGHDT; CDR2 reads YYEEEE. The trim removed 4 bases at V and 14 bases at J, leaving 7 bases unmatched. This CDR3 is built from 11 residues. CDR3: CASSHGQGRTF. The CDR3 DNA reads as TGTGCCAGCAGCCATGGACAGGGACGGACCTTC.

This clone is large (0.1 to 1%) by share. The rearrangement joins TRBV19 to TRBJ2-2; the match to TRBD2 covers 7 bases. This CDR3 contains 15 residues. V gave up 5 bases and J gave up 0 bases; unmatched junction bases: 3. The germline V gene has CDR1 LNHDA and CDR2 SQIVND (reference sequence). CDR3 in DNA: TGTGCCAGTAGTGGGCTAGCGGCGAACACCGGGGAGCTGTTTTTT. Translation gives CASSGLAANTGELFF. Using reference TRBV19 and TRBJ2-2 for the parts outside the CDR3, the full variable domain is DGGITQSPKYLFRKEGQNVTLSCEQNLNHDAMYWYRQDPGQGLRLIYYSQIVNDFQKGDIAEGYSVSREKKESFPLTVTSAQKNPTAFYLCASSGLAANTGELFFGEGSRLTVL.

Within the sample, this clone is medium-sized. This chain links TRBV19 with TRBJ1-1; D gene ambiguous. V dropped 3 bases and J dropped 1 base, with 9 bases sitting between them. The CDR3 length is 14 residues. CDR1 LNHDA and CDR2 SQIVND come from the germline V gene (reference sequence). In DNA, the CDR3 is TGTGCCAGTAGTATGCAGGCAGCGAACACTGAAGCTTTCTTT. Protein sequence: CASSMQAANTEAFF.

This clone was counted between two and nine times. The chain couples TRBV28 to TRBJ2-1; TRBD1 agrees at 10 bases. The V and J ends lost 5 bases and 7 bases, in that order; junction bases with no gene match: 14. The CDR3 length is 17 residues. Germline V gene lookup returns CDR1 MDHEN and CDR2 SYDVKM. DNA for the CDR3: TGTGCCAGCAGTACACTTCGACCGGGACAGGGGAAGAATGAGCAGTTCTTC. Its protein product is CASSTLRPGQGKNEQFF.

A remark on this clone: The junction departs from germline at one end; a sequencing error may be responsible. The chain joins TRBV4-1 to TRBJ2-3; 8 bases match TRBD1. This CDR3 spans 13 amino acids. Germline assignment: CDR1 MGHRA and CDR2 YSYEKL. The CDR3 protein is CASSSTGGDTQYF. The CDR3 bases are TGTGCCAGCAGTTCTACAGGGGGAGATACGCAGTATTTT.

This clone was picked up a small number of times. The V call is TRBV7-3, the J call TRBJ2-1; 12 bases match TRBD2. V lost 5 bases to trimming and J lost 6 bases; unmatched junction nucleotides: 5. The CDR3 has 15 residues. Germline CDR1 reads SGHTA; CDR2 reads FQGTGA. The CDR3 reads CASSLGLAGFNEQFF. CDR3 sequence (DNA): TGTGCCAGCAGCCTGGGACTAGCGGGCTTCAATGAGCAGTTCTTC.

This chain joins TRBV7-9 and TRBJ2-3, with a possible D match to TRBD1 (6 bases). The length of the CDR3 is 16 residues. V was pared by 1 base and J by 2 bases, with 13 bases between. CDR1 and CDR2 from the germline V gene are SEHNR and FQNEAQ (reference sequence). The CDR3 here is CASSLGVQGPTDTQYF. CDR3 coding DNA: TGTGCCAGCAGCTTAGGGGTACAGGGACCCACAGATACGCAGTATTTT.

This chain joins TRBV21-1 and TRBJ2-4; the DNA was not compared with TRBD1, the D call given in the table. TRBV21-1 represents a pseudogene. The CDR3 consists of 19 residues. CDR3 nucleotide sequence: TGTGCCAGCAGTCCCGGGTGGACAGGGGGCCTTCTAGCCAAAAACATTCAGTACTTC. Its protein product is CASSPGWTGGLLAKNIQYF.

A single count supports this clone. This chain uses TRBV9 with TRBJ2-5; D is unresolved. Germline CDR1 is SGDLS and CDR2 is YYNGEE. V gave up 0 bases and J gave up 2 bases, with 11 bases separating them. The CDR3 contains 15 residues. CDR3 region: CASSVGVGWQETQYF. Written as DNA, the CDR3 is TGTGCCAGCAGCGTAGGGGTCGGGTGGCAAGAGACCCAGTACTTC.

This clone was seen a few times. This chain uses TRBV7-9 with TRBJ2-3; TRBD1 is a possible D gene (6 bases). Germline V gene lookup returns CDR1 SEHNR and CDR2 FQNEAQ (reference sequence). Trimming cost V 5 bases and J 6 bases, with 18 bases left between them. The CDR3 covers 15 residues. As DNA, the CDR3 is TGTGCCAGCAGCCCGTCCACACAGGGCTCGGATACGCAGTATTTT. Its protein is CASSPSTQGSDTQYF.

The V gene is TRBV27, the J gene TRBJ1-4, with a weak D call TRBD1 (5 bases). CDR1 MNHEY and CDR2 SMNVEV come from the germline V gene (reference sequence). CDR3 size: 14 residues. Trimming removed 4 bases at V and 12 bases at J, with 18 bases between. Here the CDR3 DNA reads TGTGCCAGCAGTTATGGGGCAGGCTTCCGAGAACTGTTTTTT. It specifies CASSYGAGFRELFF.

V gene TRBV18 combines with J gene TRBJ1-1; D perhaps matches TRBD1 (5 bases). The V gene's germline CDR1 is KGHSH and CDR2 LQKENI. This CDR3 is 11 amino acids long. V gave up 3 bases and J gave up 11 bases, with 10 bases separating them. CDR3 in DNA: TGTGCCAGCTCACCGGGGGAGGTGGCTTTCTTT. This gives the protein CASSPGEVAFF.

The V call is TRBV11-2, the J call TRBJ2-7; D gene ambiguous. Germline V gene data show CDR1 as SGHAT and CDR2 as FQNNGV. Between the trimmed V and J ends, which lost 0 bases and 0 bases, there was a span of 6 bases. The CDR3 is 14 amino acids. CDR3 loop: CASSLEYSSYEQYF. The CDR3 DNA reads as TGTGCCAGCAGCTTAGAATACAGCTCCTACGAGCAGTACTTC. Based on the CDR3 plus reference TRBV11-2 and TRBJ2-7, the full variable domain is EAGVAQSPRYKIIEKRQSVAFWCNPISGHATLYWYQQILGQGPKLLIQFQNNGVVDDSQLPKDRFSAERLKGVDSTLKIQPAKLEDSAVYLCASSLEYSSYEQYFGPGTRLTVT.

This clone came up a few times. The V call is TRBV4-1, the J call TRBJ1-2, with D possibly matching TRBD1 (6 bases). CDR3 length: 14 residues. Germline CDR1 is MGHRA and CDR2 is YSYEKL. The germline V and J ends were trimmed by 2 bases and 5 bases, with 12 bases remaining between them. Here the CDR3 DNA reads TGCGCCAGCAGCCAACCCGGGACATTTTATGGCTACACCTTC. This gives the protein CASSQPGTFYGYTF.

This clone was found a few times. The chain recombines TRBV7-9 with TRBJ1-3; 10 nucleotides agree with TRBD1. The CDR3 is made up of 15 amino acids. The germline gives CDR1 SEHNR, CDR2 FQNEAQ (reference sequence). V shed 7 bases and J 2 bases; nucleotides not matched to a gene: 5. In DNA form, the CDR3 reads TGTGCCAGCACCCAGACAGGGGGCACTGGAAACACCATATATTTT. Translated, it gives CASTQTGGTGNTIYF. Using reference TRBV7-9 and TRBJ1-3 for the parts outside the CDR3, the full variable domain is DTGVSQNPRHKITKRGQNVTFRCDPISEHNRLYWYRQTLGQGPEFLTYFQNEAQLEKSRLLSDRFSAERPKGSFSTLEIQRTEQGDSAMYLCASTQTGGTGNTIYFGEGSWLTVV.